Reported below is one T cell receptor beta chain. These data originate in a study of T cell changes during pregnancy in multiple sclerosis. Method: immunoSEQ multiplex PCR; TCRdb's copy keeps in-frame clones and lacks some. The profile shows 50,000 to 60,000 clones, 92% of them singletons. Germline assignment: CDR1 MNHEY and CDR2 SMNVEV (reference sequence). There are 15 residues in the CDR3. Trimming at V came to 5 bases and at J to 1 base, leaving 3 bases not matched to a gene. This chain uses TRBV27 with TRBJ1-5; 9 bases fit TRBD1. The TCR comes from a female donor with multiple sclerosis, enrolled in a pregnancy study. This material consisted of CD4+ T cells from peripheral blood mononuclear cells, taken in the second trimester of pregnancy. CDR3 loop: CASSGQGRSNQPQHF. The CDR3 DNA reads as TGTGCCAGCAGTGGACAGGGGAGGAGCAATCAGCCCCAGCATTTT.